These 9 T cell receptor beta chains were sequenced from one sample in a study of human T cells and chemical hapten exposure. Time point here: patch test 1, 2 weeks after DPC sensitization. The sample's treatment: therapeutic diphenylcyclopropenone sensitization with weekly scalp DPC. TCRdb fed the RACE reads into MiXCR, producing one record per CDR3 protein. The sample has just under 350,000 distinct CDR3 sequences, around 7% seen once. Sequenced material: whole blood, taken in connection with sensitization to the hapten diphenylcyclopropenone (DPC). The receptors originated from a young woman with alopecia areata. Some clones in this sample may be carry-over from other donors' samples.

This sequence joins TRBV20-1 and TRBJ1-1, with a possible D match to TRBD1 (5 bases). The CDR3 consists of 15 residues. CDR1 and CDR2 from the germline V gene are DFQATT and SNEGSKA (reference sequence). The V and J ends lost 3 bases and 1 base respectively, with 15 bases between them. The CDR3, as DNA: TGCAGTGCTAGCGAGGGGTGGGATGGGAACACTGAAGCTTTCTTT. It specifies CSASEGWDGNTEAFF.

The rearrangement uses TRBV5-6 and TRBJ2-7; the D gene is possibly TRBD2 (6 bases). Looked up from germline, CDR1 is SGHDT and CDR2 is YYEEEE. The CDR3 is 14 residues long. Trimming removed 3 bases at V and 7 bases at J, with 17 bases between. CDR3 sequence reads: CASSSSGTVEEQYF. Written as DNA, the CDR3 is TGTGCCAGCAGCTCCTCCGGGACTGTGGAAGAGCAGTACTTC.

This clonotype was found many times. The V call is TRBV20-1, the J call TRBJ2-3; the match to TRBD2 covers 11 bases. V shed 5 bases and J 1 base; nucleotides not matched to a gene: 2. The CDR3 spans 14 residues. Germline V lookup: CDR1 DFQATT, CDR2 SNEGSKA (reference sequence). The CDR3 DNA is TGCAGTGCTCCGACTAGCGGGGGCACAGATACGCAGTATTTT. It specifies CSAPTSGGTDTQYF.

This sequence joins TRBV6-1 and TRBJ2-6; D remains ambiguous. The CDR3 has 13 amino acids. From germline, CDR1 is MNHNS and CDR2 SASEGT. V was clipped by 10 bases and J by 0 bases, with 7 bases between them. The CDR3 region is CATQNSGANVLTF. The CDR3 DNA follows: TGTGCCACCCAGAACTCTGGGGCCAACGTCCTGACTTTC.

The rearrangement uses TRBV7-2 and TRBJ1-3, with D unresolved. CDR1 is SGHTA and CDR2 is FQGNSA in the germline V gene. The length of the CDR3 is 17 residues. The V end was cut by 3 bases, the J end by 1 base, with 16 bases between. CDR3 amino acids: CASSFSSISPSGNTIYF. CDR3 bases: TGTGCCAGCAGCTTTTCATCCATCTCTCCTTCTGGAAACACCATATATTTT.

In this sample, this clonotype turned up many times. V is TRBV29-1 and J is TRBJ2-4, with 8 bases matching TRBD1. The germline V gene has CDR1 SQVTM and CDR2 ANQGSEA. Trimming cost V 4 bases and J 7 bases; bases outside gene matches: 6. The CDR3 has 13 residues. The CDR3 DNA reads TGCAGCGTTGCCCCGGACAGGGAGAACATTCAGTACTTC. This encodes CSVAPDRENIQYF.

This clonotype was recorded a few times. The rearrangement links TRBV12-3 or TRBV12-4 to TRBJ2-7, with TRBD1 matching 10 bases. The CDR3 runs to 14 residues. Trimming cost V 5 bases and J 4 bases; bases outside gene matches: 5. The CDR3 loop reads CASSRQGATYEQYF. The CDR3 DNA reads TGTGCCAGCAGTCGACAGGGGGCGACGTACGAGCAGTACTTC.

This clonotype was observed a handful of times. The chain links TRBV5-6 to TRBJ2-2; 12 bases match TRBD1. Germline-derived CDR1 and CDR2 are SGHDT and YYEEEE. V lost 3 bases and J lost 5; bases outside the gene matches: 5. CDR3 size: 16 residues. The CDR3 nucleotides read TGTGCCAGCAGCTCGGAGGGACAGGGGGCGACCGGGGAGCTGTTTTTT. Its translation: CASSSEGQGATGELFF.

In this sample, this clonotype turned up a few times. This chain uses TRBV27 with TRBJ2-3; TRBD1 might be the D (5 bases). The germline V and J ends were trimmed by 6 bases and 0 bases, with 13 bases remaining between them. Per the germline V gene, CDR1 is MNHEY and CDR2 is SMNVEV (reference sequence). This CDR3 spans 15 amino acids. CDR3 in amino acids: CASRQGIISTDTQYF. CDR3 DNA sequence: TGTGCCAGCAGGCAGGGAATCATTAGCACAGATACGCAGTATTTT.